Detailed here is one TCR beta chain. The CDR3 has 14 amino acids. With 8 bases clipped from V and 3 bases from J, the junction kept 7 bases outside the gene matches. CDR1 and CDR2 from the germline V gene are MNHNS and SASEGT. This sample was taken from a study of OX40 agonist ivuxolimab in advanced cancers. In the study overall: From roughly 23 to 85 years was the age range, with a mean of around 54 years, and approximately 80% were male. Of the patients, three showed partial responses, one with hepatocellular carcinoma and two with cutaneous melanoma.

Profiling relied on immunoSEQ multiplex PCR, and the TCRdb table lists in-frame clones only, not all of them. There are 40,000 to 50,000 clones in the sample; around nine tenths occur only once, and approximately 5% lies in the top ten. The source material was CD4+ or CD8+ T cells sorted from blood, sampled in a trial of the OX40 agonist ivuxolimab. The V call is TRBV6-1, the J call TRBJ2-3, with 8 nucleotides matching TRBD1. This TCR was recovered from an adult with an advanced solid tumor such as melanoma, head and neck, liver or kidney cancer. The CDR3 region is CASWSGQGTDTQYF. The DNA for the CDR3 is TGTGCCAGCTGGTCTGGACAGGGAACAGATACGCAGTATTTT.